Sequencing of this T cell receptor beta chain was carried out in a study of blood T cell repertoires in COVID-19. Whole-study context: What the recovered Cohort 3 donors had was two negative PCRs, clearance, or symptom resolution. Collection of acute and convalescent COVID-19 samples took place in the United States, Italy and Spain.

Under the authors' procedure: Amplification from reference gene primers served as the basis for estimated nucleated cell counts. This table comes from immunoSEQ multiplex PCR, and its TCRdb copy is limited to in-frame clones, with some not included. V and J calls and clone size come straight from that table; D and trimming were deduced from the DNA. This sample has a few hundred thousand clones, with 80% to 90% found just once. The age range of participants was 18 to 89 years, with residence in approximately 25 US areas. The germline CDR1 and CDR2 sequences are LNHDA and SQIVND (reference sequence). V gave up 1 base and J gave up 2 bases, with 9 bases separating them. This CDR3 comprises 15 residues.

The chain combines TRBV19 with TRBJ1-3; the D gene is possibly TRBD1 (5 bases). Input material: PBMCs or T cells enriched from blood (not recorded which). The source of this sequence is a young man in a cohort exposed to, infected with or recovered from COVID-19 (not recorded which). The CDR3 sequence: CASSIGQGPGNTIYF. Here the CDR3 DNA reads TGTGCCAGTAGTATAGGCCAGGGCCCTGGAAACACCATATATTTT.